This TCR beta chain was captured in a study of shared clonotypes between healthy human individuals. Overall study context: Each donor's CD4 naive and CD4 memory cells filled three plates apiece, CD8 naive two, and CD8 memory one.

Findings and limits, study-wide: Clonotypes not shared had lower generation probabilities than those common to all four donors.

Genomic DNA of every subset was divided equally among multiple immunoSEQ plates. Sequencing used immunoSEQ multiplex PCR; TCRdb keeps in-frame clones, though not all of them. Of 550,000 to 600,000 clones listed, roughly 98% were seen once; the top ten hold 0.3%. CDR1 SGHAT and CDR2 FQNNGV come from the germline V gene. The CDR3 runs to 15 residues. Trimming removed 3 bases at V and 5 bases at J, with 17 bases between. Terminally differentiated effector memory CD45RA+ cells were excluded by CCR7 positive selection of CD45RO-negative cells. Comment on this clone: As yet, its antigen is unknown.

This sequence was found in a man younger than 45 in good health. Sequences were obtained from naive CD8+ T cells sorted from blood. The chain uses TRBV11-2 and TRBJ2-7, with a tentative D call TRBD2 (6 bases). In DNA form, the CDR3 reads TGTGCCAGCAGCTTCGGGCGGGAAGGATTGGACGAGCAGTACTTC. Protein: CASSFGREGLDEQYF.